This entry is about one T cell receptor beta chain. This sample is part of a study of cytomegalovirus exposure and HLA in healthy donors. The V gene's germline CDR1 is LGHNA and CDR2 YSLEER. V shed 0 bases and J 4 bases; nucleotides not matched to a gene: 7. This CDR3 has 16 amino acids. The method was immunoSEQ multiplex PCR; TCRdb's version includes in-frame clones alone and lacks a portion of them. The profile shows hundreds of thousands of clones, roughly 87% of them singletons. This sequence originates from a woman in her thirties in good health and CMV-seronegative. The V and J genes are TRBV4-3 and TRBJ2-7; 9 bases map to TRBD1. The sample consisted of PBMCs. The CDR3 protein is CASSQDPGTGTYEQYF. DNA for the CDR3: TGCGCCAGCAGCCAAGACCCCGGGACAGGGACTTACGAGCAGTACTTC.